These T cell receptor beta chains were read from a single sample in a study of CD8+ T cells in alopecia areata. Profiling relied on immunoSEQ multiplex PCR, and the TCRdb table lists in-frame clones only, not all of them. In the table there are about 190,000 clones, approximately 67% of which are singletons. The sample consisted of CD4+ T cells sorted from blood, taken at week 49, from a patient treated with tofacitinib. These receptors were collected from a human donor with alopecia areata. Both conserved end residues are part of each CDR3. A D gene is named only where the DNA matches it firmly. Expanded clones are given a class, and other clones once, few, many or no size at all.

j_call	v_call	clone_size	d_call	cdr3_aa	cdr3_nt
TRBJ2-7	TRBV7-2	-	-	CASSPRRAYEQYF	TGTGCCAGCAGCCCACGGAGAGCCTACGAGCAGTACTTC
TRBJ1-2	TRBV9	-	-	CASSVAPGGTYGYTF	TGTGCCAGCAGCGTAGCTCCGGGAGGGACCTATGGCTACACCTTC
TRBJ1-2	TRBV27	few	-	CASRTAGAHGYGYTF	TGTGCCAGCAGAACCGCAGGGGCCCATGGCTATGGCTACACCTTC
TRBJ2-7	TRBV6-1	-	-	CARRTLAYEQYF	TGTGCCAGACGGACTCTGGCGTACGAGCAGTACTTC
TRBJ1-1	TRBV30	-	-	CAWTSVGQAFF	TGTGCCTGGACGTCAGTTGGACAAGCTTTCTTT
TRBJ2-3	TRBV11-2	-	TRBD1	CASSFVGRGSPDTQYF	TGTGCCAGCAGCTTCGTCGGCAGGGGGAGTCCAGATACGCAGTATTTT
TRBJ2-7	TRBV5-1	-	-	CASSLNRQRIGEQYF	TGCGCCAGCAGCTTGAACAGGCAGCGTATTGGGGAGCAGTACTTC
TRBJ2-7	TRBV7-9	-	TRBD1	CASSGTGGEQYF	TGTGCCAGCAGCGGAACAGGGGGAGAGCAGTACTTC
TRBJ2-1	TRBV11-1	-	-	CASSPSLAGAYNEQFF	TGTGCCAGCAGCCCGAGCCTAGCAGGAGCCTACAATGAGCAGTTCTTC
TRBJ1-1	TRBV2	once	TRBD1	CASSVTGGETEAFF	TGTGCCAGCAGCGTAACAGGGGGAGAGACTGAAGCTTTCTTT
TRBJ1-1	TRBV5-6	-	-	CASSSGRTPGGEAFF	TGTGCCAGCAGCTCTGGGAGGACCCCGGGGGGTGAAGCTTTCTTT
TRBJ2-5	TRBV15	-	TRBD1	CATSNMDRGQTQYF	TGTGCCACCAGCAATATGGACAGGGGGCAGACCCAGTACTTC
TRBJ2-7	TRBV25-1	-	-	CASSETGRGYEQYF	TGTGCCAGCAGTGAAACAGGGAGGGGCTACGAGCAGTACTTC